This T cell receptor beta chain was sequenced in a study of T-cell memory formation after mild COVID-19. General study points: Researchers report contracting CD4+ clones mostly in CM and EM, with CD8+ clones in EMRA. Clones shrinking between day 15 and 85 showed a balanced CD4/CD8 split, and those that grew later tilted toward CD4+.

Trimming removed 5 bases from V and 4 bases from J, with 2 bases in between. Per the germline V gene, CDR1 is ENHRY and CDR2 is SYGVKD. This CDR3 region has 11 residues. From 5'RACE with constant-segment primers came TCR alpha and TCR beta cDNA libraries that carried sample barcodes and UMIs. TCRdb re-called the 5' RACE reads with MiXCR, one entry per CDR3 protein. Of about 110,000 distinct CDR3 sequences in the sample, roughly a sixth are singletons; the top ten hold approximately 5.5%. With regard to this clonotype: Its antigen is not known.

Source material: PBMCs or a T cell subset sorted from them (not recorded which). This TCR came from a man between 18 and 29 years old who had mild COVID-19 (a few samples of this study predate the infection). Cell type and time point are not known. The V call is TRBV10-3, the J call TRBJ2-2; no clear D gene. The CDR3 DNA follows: TGTGCCATCAGTTTCACCGGGGAGCTGTTTTTT. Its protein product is CAISFTGELFF.